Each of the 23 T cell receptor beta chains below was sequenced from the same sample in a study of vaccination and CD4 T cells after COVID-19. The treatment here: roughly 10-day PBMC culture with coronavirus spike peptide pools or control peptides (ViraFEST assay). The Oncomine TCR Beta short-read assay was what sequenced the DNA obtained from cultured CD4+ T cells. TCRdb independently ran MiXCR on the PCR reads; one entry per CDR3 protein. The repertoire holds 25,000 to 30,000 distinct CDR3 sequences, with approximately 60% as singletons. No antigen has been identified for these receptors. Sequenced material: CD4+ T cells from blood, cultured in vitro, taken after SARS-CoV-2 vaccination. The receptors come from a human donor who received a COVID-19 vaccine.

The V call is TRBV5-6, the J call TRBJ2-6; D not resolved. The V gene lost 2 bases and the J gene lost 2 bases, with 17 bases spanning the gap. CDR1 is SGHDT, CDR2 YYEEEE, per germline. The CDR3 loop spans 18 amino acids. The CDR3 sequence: CASSLRNRAMTGANVLTF. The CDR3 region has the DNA TGTGCCAGCAGCTTACGCAACCGAGCGATGACTGGGGCCAACGTCCTGACTTTC. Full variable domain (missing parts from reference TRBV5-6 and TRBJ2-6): DAGVTQSPTHLIKTRGQQVTLRCSPKSGHDTVSWYQQALGQGPQFIFQYYEEEERQRGNFPDRFSGHQFPNYSSELNVNALLLGDSALYLCASSLRNRAMTGANVLTFGAGSRLTVL.

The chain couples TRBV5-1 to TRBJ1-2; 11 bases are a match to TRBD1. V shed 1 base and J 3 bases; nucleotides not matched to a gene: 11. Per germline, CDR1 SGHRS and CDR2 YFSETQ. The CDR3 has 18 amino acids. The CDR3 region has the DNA TGCGCCAGCAGCTTGACCCCCGGGACAGGGGGTTCGCACTATGGCTACACCTTC. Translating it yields CASSLTPGTGGSHYGYTF. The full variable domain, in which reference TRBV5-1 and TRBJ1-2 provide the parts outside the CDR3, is KAGVTQTPRYLIKTRGQQVTLSCSPISGHRSVSWYQQTPGQGLQFLFEYFSETQRNKGNFPGRFSGRQFSNSRSEMNVSTLELGDSALYLCASSLTPGTGGSHYGYTFGSGTRLTVV.

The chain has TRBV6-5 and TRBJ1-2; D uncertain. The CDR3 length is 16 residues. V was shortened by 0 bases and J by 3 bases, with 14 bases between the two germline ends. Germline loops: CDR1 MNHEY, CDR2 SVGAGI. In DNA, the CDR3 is TGTGCCAGCAGTTACTCGGGGAGGCGTTTGGACTATGGCTACACCTTC. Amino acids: CASSYSGRRLDYGYTF.

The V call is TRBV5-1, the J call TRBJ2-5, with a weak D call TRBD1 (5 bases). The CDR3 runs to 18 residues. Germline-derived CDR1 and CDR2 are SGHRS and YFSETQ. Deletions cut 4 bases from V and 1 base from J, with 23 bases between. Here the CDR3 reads CASSRTTSHPDFQETQYF. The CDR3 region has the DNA TGCGCCAGCAGCCGGACAACCTCCCACCCCGACTTCCAAGAGACCCAGTACTTC. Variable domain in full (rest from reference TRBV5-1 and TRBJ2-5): KAGVTQTPRYLIKTRGQQVTLSCSPISGHRSVSWYQQTPGQGLQFLFEYFSETQRNKGNFPGRFSGRQFSNSRSEMNVSTLELGDSALYLCASSRTTSHPDFQETQYFGPGTRLLVL.

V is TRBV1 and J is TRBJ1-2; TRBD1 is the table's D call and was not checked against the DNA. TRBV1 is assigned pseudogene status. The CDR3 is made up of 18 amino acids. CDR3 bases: TGCACCAGCAGCCAAGGTACGGGCGGGGGCGAAGGTAACTATGGCTACACCTTC. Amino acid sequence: CTSSQGTGGGEGNYGYTF.

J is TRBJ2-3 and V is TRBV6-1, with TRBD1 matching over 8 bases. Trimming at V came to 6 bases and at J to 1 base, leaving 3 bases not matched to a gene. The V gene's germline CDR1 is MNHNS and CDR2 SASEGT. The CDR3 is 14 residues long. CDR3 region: CASRTDRGTDTQYF. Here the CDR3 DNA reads TGTGCCAGCAGAACGGACAGGGGCACAGATACGCAGTATTTT.

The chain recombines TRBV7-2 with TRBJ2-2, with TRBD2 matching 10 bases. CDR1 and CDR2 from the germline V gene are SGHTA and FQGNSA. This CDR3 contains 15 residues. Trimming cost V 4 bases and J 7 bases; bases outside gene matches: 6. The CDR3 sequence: CASSSGLARSGELFF. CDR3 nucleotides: TGTGCCAGCAGCTCGGGACTAGCGAGGAGCGGGGAGCTGTTTTTT.

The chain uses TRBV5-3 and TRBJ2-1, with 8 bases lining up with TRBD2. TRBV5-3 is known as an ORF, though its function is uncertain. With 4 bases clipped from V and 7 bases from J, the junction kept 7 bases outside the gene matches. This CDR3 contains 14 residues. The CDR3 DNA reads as TGTGCCAGAAGCGAGGAGCGGGGGAGTAATGAGCAGTTCTTC. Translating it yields CARSEERGSNEQFF.

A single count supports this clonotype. As DNA, the CDR3 is TGCAGTGCTAGGGATGCCGGGAGACACCAAGTGGGGGGTGGCTACACCTTC. The encoded protein is CSARDAGRHQVGGGYTF. The V and J genes are TRBV20-1 and TRBJ1-2; a possible D gene is TRBD1 (5 bases). CDR1 and CDR2 (germline): DFQATT, SNEGSKA (reference sequence). V dropped 3 bases and J dropped 7 bases, with 27 bases sitting between them. CDR3 length: 17 residues.

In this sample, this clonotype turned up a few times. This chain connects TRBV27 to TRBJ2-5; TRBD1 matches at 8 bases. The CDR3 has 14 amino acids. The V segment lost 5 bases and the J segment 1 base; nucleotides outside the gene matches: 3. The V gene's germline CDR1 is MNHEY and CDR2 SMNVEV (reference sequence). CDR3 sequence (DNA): TGTGCCAGCAGTCTCACAGGGGGCCAAGAGACCCAGTACTTC. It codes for CASSLTGGQETQYF.

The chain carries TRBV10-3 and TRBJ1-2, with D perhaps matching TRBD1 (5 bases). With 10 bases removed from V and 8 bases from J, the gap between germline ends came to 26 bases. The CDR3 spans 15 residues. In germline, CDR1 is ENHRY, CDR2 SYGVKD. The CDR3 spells CATQGAARLSGGYTF. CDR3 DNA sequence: TGTGCCACACAAGGGGCAGCCCGACTGAGTGGAGGCTACACCTTC.

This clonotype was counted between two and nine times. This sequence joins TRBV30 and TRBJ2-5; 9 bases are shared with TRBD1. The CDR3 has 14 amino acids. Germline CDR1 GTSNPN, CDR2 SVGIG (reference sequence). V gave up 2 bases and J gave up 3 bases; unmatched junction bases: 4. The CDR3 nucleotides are TGTGCCTGGAGTCAAGGGACAGGGAAAGAGACCCAGTACTTC. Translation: CAWSQGTGKETQYF.

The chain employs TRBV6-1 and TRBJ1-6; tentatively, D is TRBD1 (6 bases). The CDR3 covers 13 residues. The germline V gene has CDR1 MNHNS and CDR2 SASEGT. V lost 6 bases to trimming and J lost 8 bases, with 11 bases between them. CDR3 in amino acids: CASRTGLDSPLHF. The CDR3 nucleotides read TGTGCCAGCAGAACAGGGTTGGATTCACCCCTCCACTTT.

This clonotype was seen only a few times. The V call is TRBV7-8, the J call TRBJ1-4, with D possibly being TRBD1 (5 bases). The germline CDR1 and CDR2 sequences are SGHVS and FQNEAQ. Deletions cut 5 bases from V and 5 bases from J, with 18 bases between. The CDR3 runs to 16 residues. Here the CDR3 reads CASSRSGGVKNEKLFF. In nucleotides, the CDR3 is TGTGCCAGCAGCCGCTCCGGGGGGGTCAAGAATGAAAAACTGTTTTTT.

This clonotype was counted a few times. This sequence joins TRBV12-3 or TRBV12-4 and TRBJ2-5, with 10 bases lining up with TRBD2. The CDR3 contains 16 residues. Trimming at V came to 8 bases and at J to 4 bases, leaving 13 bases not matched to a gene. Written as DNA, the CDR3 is TGTGCCAGCGCCAGGAGGGCCAGCGGGGGGGCAGAGACCCAGTACTTC. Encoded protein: CASARRASGGAETQYF.

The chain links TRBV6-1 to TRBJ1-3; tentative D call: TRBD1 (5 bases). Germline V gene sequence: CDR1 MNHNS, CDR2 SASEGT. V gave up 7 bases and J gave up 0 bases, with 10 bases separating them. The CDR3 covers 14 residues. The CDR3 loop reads CASNPGSSGNTIYF. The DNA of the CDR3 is TGTGCCAGCAACCCAGGGAGCTCTGGAAACACCATATATTTT.

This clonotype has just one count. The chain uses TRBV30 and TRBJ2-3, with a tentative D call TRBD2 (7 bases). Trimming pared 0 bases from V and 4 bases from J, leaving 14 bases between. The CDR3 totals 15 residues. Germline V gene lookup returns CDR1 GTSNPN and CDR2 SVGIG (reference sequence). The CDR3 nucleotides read TGTGCCTGGAGTGTAGGCGGGGGCGGACCAGATACGCAGTATTTT. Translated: CAWSVGGGGPDTQYF.

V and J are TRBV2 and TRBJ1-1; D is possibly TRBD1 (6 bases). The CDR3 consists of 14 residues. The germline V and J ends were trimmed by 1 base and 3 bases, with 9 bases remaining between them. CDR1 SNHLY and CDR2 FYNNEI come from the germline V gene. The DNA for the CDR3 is TGTGCCAGCAGTGAAGTCCGGGGGCACACTGAAGCTTTCTTT. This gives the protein CASSEVRGHTEAFF.

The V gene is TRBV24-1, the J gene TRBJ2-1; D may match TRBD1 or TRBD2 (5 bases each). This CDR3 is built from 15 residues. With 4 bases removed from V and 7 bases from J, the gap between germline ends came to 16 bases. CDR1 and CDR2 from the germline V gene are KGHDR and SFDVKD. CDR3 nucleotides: TGTGCCACCAGTGACCCGGGACGAGAGGGGAATGAGCAGTTCTTC. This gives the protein CATSDPGREGNEQFF.

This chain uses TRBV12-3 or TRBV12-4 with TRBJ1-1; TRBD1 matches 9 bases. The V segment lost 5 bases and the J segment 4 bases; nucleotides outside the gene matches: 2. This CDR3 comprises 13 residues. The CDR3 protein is CASSGQGFTEAFF. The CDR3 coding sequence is TGTGCCAGCAGTGGACAGGGGTTCACTGAAGCTTTCTTT.

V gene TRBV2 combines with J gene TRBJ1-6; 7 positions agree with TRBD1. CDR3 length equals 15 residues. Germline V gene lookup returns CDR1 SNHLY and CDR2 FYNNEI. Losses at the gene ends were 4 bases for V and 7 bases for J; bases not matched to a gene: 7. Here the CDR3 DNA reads TGTGCCAGCAGTGGCCAAGGGGGCTGGAATTCACCCCTCCACTTT. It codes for CASSGQGGWNSPLHF. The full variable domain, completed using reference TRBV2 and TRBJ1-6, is EPEVTQTPSHQVTQMGQEVILRCVPISNHLYFYWYRQILGQKVEFLVSFYNNEISEKSEIFDDQFSVERPDGSNFTLKIRSTKLEDSAMYFCASSGQGGWNSPLHFGNGTRLTVT.

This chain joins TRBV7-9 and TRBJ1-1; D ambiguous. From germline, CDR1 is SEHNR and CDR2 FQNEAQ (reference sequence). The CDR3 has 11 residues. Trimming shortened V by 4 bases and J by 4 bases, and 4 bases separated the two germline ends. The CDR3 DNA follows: TGTGCCAGCAGCTCCCTCACTGAAGCTTTCTTT. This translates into CASSSLTEAFF.

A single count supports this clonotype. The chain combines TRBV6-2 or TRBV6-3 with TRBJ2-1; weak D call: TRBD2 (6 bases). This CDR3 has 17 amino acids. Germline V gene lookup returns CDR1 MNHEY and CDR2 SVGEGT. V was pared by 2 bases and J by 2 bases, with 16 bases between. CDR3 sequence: CASSYRTRSGPYNEQFF. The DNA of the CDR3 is TGTGCCAGCAGTTACCGTACTAGGAGCGGGCCCTACAATGAGCAGTTCTTC.